This record covers a single T cell receptor (beta chain). Its matching antigen is unknown. This sample's treatment: roughly 10-day PBMC culture with coronavirus spike peptide pools or control peptides (ViraFEST assay). Collection of the unexposed donor's CD4+ T cells took place before the COVID-19 pandemic (2011-2018). Sequencing of DNA taken from cultured CD4+ T cells relied on the Oncomine TCR Beta short-read assay. The source of extracted genomic DNA was cultured CD4+ T cells. TCRdb passed the PCR reads through MiXCR, listing each CDR3 protein once. The sample shows roughly 9,500 distinct CDR3 sequences, roughly a third of them seen only once. These data originate in a study of vaccination and CD4 T cells after COVID-19. Overall study context: The stimulus for the cells was overlapping spike peptides derived from SARS-CoV-2, HCoV-NL63, HCoV-OC43 and HCoV-229E.

Study-level findings and limits: Spike mono-reactivity marked 304 of 307 vaccine-specific clones in convalescent patients.

Trimming removed 4 bases from V and 2 bases from J; junction bases left unmatched: 0. The CDR3 consists of 13 residues. What was sequenced was CD4+ T cells from blood, cultured in vitro. The receptor was isolated from a human donor in good health. V gene TRBV23-1 combines with J gene TRBJ1-2, with 8 positions matching TRBD1. TRBV23-1 is an ORF, and what it does is uncertain. Written as DNA, the CDR3 is TGCGCCAGCAGTCGACAGGGGAACTATGGCTACACCTTC. Protein: CASSRQGNYGYTF.